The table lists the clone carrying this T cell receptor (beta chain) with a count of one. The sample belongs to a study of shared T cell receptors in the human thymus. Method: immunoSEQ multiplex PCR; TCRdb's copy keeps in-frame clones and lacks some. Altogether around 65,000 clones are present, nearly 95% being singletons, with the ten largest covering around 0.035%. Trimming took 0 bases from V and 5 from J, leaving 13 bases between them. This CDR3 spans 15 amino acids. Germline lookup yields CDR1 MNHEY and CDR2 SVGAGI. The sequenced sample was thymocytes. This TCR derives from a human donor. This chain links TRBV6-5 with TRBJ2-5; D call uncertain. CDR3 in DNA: TGTGCCAGCAGTTACTCCTTCCTTCCTGCCGAGACCCAGTACTTC. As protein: CASSYSFLPAETQYF.